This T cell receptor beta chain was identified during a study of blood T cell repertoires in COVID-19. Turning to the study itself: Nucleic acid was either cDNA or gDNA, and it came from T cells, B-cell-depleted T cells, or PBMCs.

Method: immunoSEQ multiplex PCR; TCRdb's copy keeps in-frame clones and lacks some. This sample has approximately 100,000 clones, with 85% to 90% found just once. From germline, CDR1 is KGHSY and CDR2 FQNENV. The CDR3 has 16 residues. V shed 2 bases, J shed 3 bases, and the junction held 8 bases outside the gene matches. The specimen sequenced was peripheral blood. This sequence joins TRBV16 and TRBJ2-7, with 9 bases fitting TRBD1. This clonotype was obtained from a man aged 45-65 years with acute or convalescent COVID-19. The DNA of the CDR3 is TGTGCCAGCAGCCAAGCTCCGGGACAGGGTGTCTACGAGCAGTACTTC. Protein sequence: CASSQAPGQGVYEQYF.